The clone carrying this T cell receptor (beta chain) was seen repeatedly, ten times or more. Antigen specificity is unknown. These data originate in a study of blood T cells in healthy people across ages. Study summary: With template switching, about one barcoded beta molecule was captured per two T cells.

The CDR3 covers 13 residues. Per germline, CDR1 MNHEY and CDR2 SVGEGT. Trimming took 4 bases from V and 6 from J; bases not matched to a gene: 5. A second PCR, run for about 6 to 11 cycles, used a sample-barcoded 5' primer plus a J-beta primer mix. With 12 random nucleotides, a template-switch adaptor tagged each individual cDNA molecule. TCRdb processed the 5' RACE reads anew with MiXCR; each CDR3 protein has one entry. The sample carries hundreds of thousands of distinct CDR3 sequences, roughly 49% recorded once. Study-wide results and limits: Observed TCR beta diversity showed a strong correlation with the percentage of naive T cells as measured by flow cytometry.

The chain carries TRBV6-2 or TRBV6-3 and TRBJ2-7; 8 bases are shared with TRBD2. Source material: blood. This clonotype was obtained from a woman aged 55-70 years in good health. CDR3 sequence (DNA): TGTGCCAGCAGTTTCGGGAGGGCTTCCGAGCAGTACTTC. Translation gives CASSFGRASEQYF.